What follows are 4 T cell receptor beta chains derived from one specimen sequenced in a study of cytomegalovirus exposure and HLA in healthy donors. The study ran its PCR with 60 Vbeta and 13 Jbeta primers. This table comes from immunoSEQ multiplex PCR, and its TCRdb copy is limited to in-frame clones, with some not included. Of about 160,000 clones in the sample, approximately 80% were seen once. Sequenced input: PBMCs. These TCRs come from a woman in her forties in good health and CMV-seropositive.

V and J are TRBV2 and TRBJ2-1, with 13 bases that match TRBD2. With V trimmed by 6 bases and J by 5 bases, 4 bases remained unmatched. Per germline, CDR1 SNHLY and CDR2 FYNNEI. This CDR3 contains 15 residues. DNA of the CDR3: TGTGCCAGCAGCGCCGGGACTAGCGGGAACAATGAGCAGTTCTTC. It is translated as CASSAGTSGNNEQFF.

This clone was detected only once. The J gene is TRBJ1-5, the V gene TRBV7-9, with 9 bases identical to TRBD1. J was trimmed by 5 bases and V by 5 bases; bases with no gene match: 7. The CDR3 contains 15 residues. Germline values: CDR1 SEHNR, CDR2 FQNEAQ (reference sequence). CDR3 nucleotides: TGTGCCAGCAGCCCCGGGACAGGGTCTGATCAGCCCCAGCATTTT. Encoded protein: CASSPGTGSDQPQHF.

This clone was picked up a small number of times. This chain links TRBV29-1 with TRBJ1-1; 8 bases are shared with TRBD1. This CDR3 comprises 13 residues. The J segment lost 5 bases and the V segment lost 5 bases, leaving 7 bases of the junction unmatched. Germline V gene sequence: CDR1 SQVTM, CDR2 ANQGSEA. For the CDR3, the DNA is TGCAGCGTTCAGGGGGCGTTGGATACTGAAGCTTTCTTT. Residues: CSVQGALDTEAFF.

CDR3 sequence: CASSSDSSSPLHF. CDR3 sequence (DNA): TGCGCCAGCAGCTCGGACAGTAGTTCACCCCTCCACTTT. The chain links TRBV10-1 to TRBJ1-6; possibly TRBD1 for D (6 bases). The V end lost 6 bases, the J end lost 9 bases, and 12 bases lay between the germline ends. Looked up from germline, CDR1 is WNHNN and CDR2 is SYGVQD (reference sequence). This CDR3 is 13 amino acids long.